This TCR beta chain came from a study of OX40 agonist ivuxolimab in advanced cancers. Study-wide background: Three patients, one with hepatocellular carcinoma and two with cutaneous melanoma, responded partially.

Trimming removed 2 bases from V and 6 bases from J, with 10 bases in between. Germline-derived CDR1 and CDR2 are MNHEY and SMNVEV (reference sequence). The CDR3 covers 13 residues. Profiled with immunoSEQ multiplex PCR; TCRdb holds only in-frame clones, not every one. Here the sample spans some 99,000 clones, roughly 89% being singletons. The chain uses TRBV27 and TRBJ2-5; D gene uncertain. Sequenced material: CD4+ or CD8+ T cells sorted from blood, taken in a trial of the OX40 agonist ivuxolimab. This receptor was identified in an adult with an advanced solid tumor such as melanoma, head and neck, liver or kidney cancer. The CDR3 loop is CASSLGDTQTQYF. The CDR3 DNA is TGTGCCAGCAGTTTAGGGGATACTCAGACCCAGTACTTC.